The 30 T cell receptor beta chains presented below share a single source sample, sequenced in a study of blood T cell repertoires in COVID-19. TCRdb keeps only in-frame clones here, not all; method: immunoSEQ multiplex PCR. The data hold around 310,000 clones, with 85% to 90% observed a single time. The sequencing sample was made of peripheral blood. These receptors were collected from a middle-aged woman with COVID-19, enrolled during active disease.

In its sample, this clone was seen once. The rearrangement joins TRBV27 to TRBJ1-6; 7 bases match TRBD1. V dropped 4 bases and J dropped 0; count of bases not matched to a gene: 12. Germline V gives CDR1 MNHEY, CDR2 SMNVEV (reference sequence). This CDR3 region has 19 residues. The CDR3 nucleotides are TGTGCCAGCAGTTCCTTCATTCCGGGACAGAGCTCCTATAATTCACCCCTCCACTTT. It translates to CASSSFIPGQSSYNSPLHF.

The CDR3 reads CASSPSRGRGTEAFF. The CDR3 DNA is TGTGCCAGCAGCCCCTCCAGGGGCAGGGGCACTGAAGCTTTCTTT. V is TRBV6-5 and J is TRBJ1-1, with D possibly TRBD1 on 6 matching bases. Germline V CDR1 and CDR2: MNHEY, SVGAGI. The CDR3 length is 15 residues. V was shortened by 6 bases and J by 4 bases, with 18 bases between the two germline ends.

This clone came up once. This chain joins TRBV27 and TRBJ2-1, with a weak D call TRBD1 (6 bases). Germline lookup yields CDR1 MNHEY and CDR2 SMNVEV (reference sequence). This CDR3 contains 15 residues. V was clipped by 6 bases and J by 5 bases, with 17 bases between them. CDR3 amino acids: CASRGFGRGDNEQFF. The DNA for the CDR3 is TGTGCCAGCAGAGGGTTTGGCAGGGGTGACAATGAGCAGTTCTTC.

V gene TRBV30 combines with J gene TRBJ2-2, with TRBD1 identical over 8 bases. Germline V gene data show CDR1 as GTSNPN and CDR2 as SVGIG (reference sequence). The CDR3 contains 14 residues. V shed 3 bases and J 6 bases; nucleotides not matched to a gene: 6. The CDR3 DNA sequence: TGTGCCTGGAGACAGGCAGGGGGCCCCGGGGAGCTGTTTTTT. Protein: CAWRQAGGPGELFF.

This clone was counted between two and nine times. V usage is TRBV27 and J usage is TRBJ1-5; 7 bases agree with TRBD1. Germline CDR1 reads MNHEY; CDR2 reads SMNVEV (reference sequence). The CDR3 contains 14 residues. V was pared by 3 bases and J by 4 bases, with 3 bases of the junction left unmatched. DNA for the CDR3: TGTGCCAGCAGTTTTCGCAGGGGGAATCAGCCCCAGCATTTT. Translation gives CASSFRRGNQPQHF.

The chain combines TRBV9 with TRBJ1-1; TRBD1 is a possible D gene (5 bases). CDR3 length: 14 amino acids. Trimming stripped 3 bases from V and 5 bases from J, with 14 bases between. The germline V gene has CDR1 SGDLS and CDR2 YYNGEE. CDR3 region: CASSAGEGRTEAFF. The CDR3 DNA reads TGTGCCAGCAGCGCGGGGGAGGGTAGGACTGAAGCTTTCTTT.

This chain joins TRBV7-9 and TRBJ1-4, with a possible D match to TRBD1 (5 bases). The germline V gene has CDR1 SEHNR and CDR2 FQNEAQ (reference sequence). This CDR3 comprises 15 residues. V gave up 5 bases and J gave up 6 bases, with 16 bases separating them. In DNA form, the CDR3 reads TGTGCCAGCAGCGTAGACGGGGGATATGATGAAAAACTGTTTTTT. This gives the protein CASSVDGGYDEKLFF.

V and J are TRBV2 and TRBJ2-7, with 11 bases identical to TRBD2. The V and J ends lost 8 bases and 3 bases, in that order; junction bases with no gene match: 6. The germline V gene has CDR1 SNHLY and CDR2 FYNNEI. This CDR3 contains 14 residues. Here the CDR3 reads CASGLGLAGYEQYF. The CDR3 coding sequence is TGTGCCAGCGGGCTAGGACTAGCGGGCTACGAGCAGTACTTC.

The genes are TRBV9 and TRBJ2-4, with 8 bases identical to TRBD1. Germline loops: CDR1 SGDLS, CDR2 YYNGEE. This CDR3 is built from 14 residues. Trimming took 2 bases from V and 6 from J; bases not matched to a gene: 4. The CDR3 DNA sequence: TGTGCCAGCAGCGTGGGACAGGCTGGAAACATTCAGTACTTC. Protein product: CASSVGQAGNIQYF. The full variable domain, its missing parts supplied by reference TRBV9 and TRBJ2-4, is DSGVTQTPKHLITATGQRVTLRCSPRSGDLSVYWYQQSLDQGLQFLIQYYNGEERAKGNILERFSAQQFPDLHSELNLSSLELGDSALYFCASSVGQAGNIQYFGAGTRLSVL.

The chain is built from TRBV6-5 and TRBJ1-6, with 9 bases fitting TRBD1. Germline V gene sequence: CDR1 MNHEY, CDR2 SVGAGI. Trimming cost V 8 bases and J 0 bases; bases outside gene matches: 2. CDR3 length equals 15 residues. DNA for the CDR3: TGTGCCAGCCGGGGACAGGGCTCCTATAATTCACCCCTCCACTTT. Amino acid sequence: CASRGQGSYNSPLHF.

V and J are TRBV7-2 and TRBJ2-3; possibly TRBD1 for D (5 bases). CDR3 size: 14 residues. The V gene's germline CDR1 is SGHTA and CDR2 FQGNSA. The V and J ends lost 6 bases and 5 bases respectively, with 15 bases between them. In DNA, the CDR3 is TGTGCCAGCAGGTTCCAGGGAAAAGAAGATACGCAGTATTTT. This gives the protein CASRFQGKEDTQYF.

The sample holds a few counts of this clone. The CDR3 reads CASGGTGAHGYTF. CDR3 nucleotide sequence: TGTGCCAGCGGAGGGACAGGGGCTCATGGCTACACCTTC. The chain links TRBV3-1 (or the pseudogene TRBV3-2) to TRBJ1-2; 10 nucleotides agree with TRBD1. The V gene end was trimmed by 8 bases and the J gene end by 6 bases; junction bases not matched to a gene: 6. This CDR3 has 13 amino acids. Per germline, CDR1 LGHDT and CDR2 YNNKEL (reference sequence).

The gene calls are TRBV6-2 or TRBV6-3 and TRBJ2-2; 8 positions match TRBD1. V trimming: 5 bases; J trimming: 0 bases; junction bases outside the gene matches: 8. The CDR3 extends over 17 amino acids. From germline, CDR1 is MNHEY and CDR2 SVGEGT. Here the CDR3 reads CASSQPGQASNTGELFF. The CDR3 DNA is TGTGCCAGCAGTCAACCGGGACAGGCGTCGAACACCGGGGAGCTGTTTTTT.

CDR3: CASSLVGRGRSGNTEAFF. The CDR3 region has the DNA TGTGCCAGCAGCTTGGTCGGCAGGGGGCGAAGTGGGAACACTGAAGCTTTCTTT. The chain is built from TRBV5-6 and TRBJ1-1; 8 bases match TRBD1. V was clipped by 0 bases and J by 1 base; unmatched bases: 11. The CDR3 runs to 18 residues. The germline V gene encodes CDR1 SGHDT and CDR2 YYEEEE.

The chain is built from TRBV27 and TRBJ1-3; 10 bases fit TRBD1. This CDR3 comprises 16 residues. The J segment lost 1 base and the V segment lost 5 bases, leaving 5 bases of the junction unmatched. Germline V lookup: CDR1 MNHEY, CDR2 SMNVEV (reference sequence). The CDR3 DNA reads TGTGCCAGCAGTCCCGGGACAGGGGTATCTGGAAACACCATATATTTT. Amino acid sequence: CASSPGTGVSGNTIYF.

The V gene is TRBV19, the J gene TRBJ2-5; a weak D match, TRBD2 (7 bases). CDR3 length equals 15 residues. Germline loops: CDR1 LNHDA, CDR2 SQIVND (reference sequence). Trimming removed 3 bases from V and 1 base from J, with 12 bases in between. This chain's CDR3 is CASSILRGRQETQYF. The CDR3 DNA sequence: TGTGCCAGTAGTATTTTGCGGGGGCGCCAAGAGACCCAGTACTTC. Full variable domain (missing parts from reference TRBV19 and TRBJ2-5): DGGITQSPKYLFRKEGQNVTLSCEQNLNHDAMYWYRQDPGQGLRLIYYSQIVNDFQKGDIAEGYSVSREKKESFPLTVTSAQKNPTAFYLCASSILRGRQETQYFGPGTRLLVL.

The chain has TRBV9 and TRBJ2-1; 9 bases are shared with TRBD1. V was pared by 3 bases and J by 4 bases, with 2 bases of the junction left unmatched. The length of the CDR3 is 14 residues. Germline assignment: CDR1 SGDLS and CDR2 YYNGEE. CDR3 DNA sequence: TGTGCCAGCAGCGCGACAGGGGGTTACAATGAGCAGTTCTTC. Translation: CASSATGGYNEQFF.

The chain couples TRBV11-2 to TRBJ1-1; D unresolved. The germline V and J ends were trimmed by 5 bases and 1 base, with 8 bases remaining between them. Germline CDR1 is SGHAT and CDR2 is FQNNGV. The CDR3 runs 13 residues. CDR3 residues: CASSRSRNTEAFF. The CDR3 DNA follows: TGTGCCAGCAGCCGAAGTAGGAACACTGAAGCTTTCTTT. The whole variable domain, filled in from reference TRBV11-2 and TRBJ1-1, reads EAGVAQSPRYKIIEKRQSVAFWCNPISGHATLYWYQQILGQGPKLLIQFQNNGVVDDSQLPKDRFSAERLKGVDSTLKIQPAKLEDSAVYLCASSRSRNTEAFFGQGTRLTVV.

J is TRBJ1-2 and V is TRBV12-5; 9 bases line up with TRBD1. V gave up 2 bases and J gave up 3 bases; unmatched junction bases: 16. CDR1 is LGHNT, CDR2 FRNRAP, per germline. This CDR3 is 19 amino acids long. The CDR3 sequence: CASGLLAGTGTVSDYGYTF. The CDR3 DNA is TGTGCTAGTGGTTTGTTAGCGGGGACAGGGACGGTCTCCGACTATGGCTACACCTTC.

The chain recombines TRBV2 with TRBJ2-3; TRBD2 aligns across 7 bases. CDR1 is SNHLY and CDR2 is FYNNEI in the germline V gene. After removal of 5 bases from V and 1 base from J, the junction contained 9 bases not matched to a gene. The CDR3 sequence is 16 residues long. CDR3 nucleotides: TGTGCCAGCAGTTCCCCCACGGGAGGCGGCACAGATACGCAGTATTTT. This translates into CASSSPTGGGTDTQYF.

Written as DNA, the CDR3 is TGTGCCAGCAATATACGACGCGGGGGGGGGACAGATACGCAGTATTTT. Protein product: CASNIRRGGGTDTQYF. The V call is TRBV28, the J call TRBJ2-3; 9 bases line up with TRBD2. Germline V gene data show CDR1 as MDHEN and CDR2 as SYDVKM. The CDR3 spans 16 residues. V gave up 7 bases and J gave up 3 bases; unmatched junction bases: 11.

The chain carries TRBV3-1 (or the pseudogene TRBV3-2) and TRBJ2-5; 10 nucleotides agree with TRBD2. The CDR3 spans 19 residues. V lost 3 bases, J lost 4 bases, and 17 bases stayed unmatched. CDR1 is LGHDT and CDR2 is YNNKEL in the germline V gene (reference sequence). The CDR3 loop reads CASSQRIGGLAGVRETQYF. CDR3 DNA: TGTGCCAGCAGCCAGAGGATCGGGGGTCTAGCGGGGGTGAGAGAGACCCAGTACTTC.

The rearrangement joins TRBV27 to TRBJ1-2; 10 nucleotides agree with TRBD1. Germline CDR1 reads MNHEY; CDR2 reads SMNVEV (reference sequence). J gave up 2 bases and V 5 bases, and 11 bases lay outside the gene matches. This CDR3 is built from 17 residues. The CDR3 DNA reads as TGTGCCAGCAGTCTTCGACAGGGGGCGTCTGCCAACTATGGCTACACCTTC. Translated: CASSLRQGASANYGYTF.

Here the CDR3 DNA reads TGTGCCAGCAGTCACGCCGACTGGGCCACGGGGGCCCAGTACTTC. It yields the protein CASSHADWATGAQYF. The chain combines TRBV28 with TRBJ2-5; TRBD2 is a possible D gene (6 bases). The germline gives CDR1 MDHEN, CDR2 SYDVKM. The CDR3 is 15 residues long. V was pared by 5 bases and J by 9 bases, with 22 bases between.

This CDR3 is CASSGLAGVVRYEQFF. In DNA form, the CDR3 reads TGTGCCAGCAGCGGCTTAGCGGGAGTAGTGCGCTATGAGCAGTTCTTC. The chain combines TRBV7-6 with TRBJ2-1; 9 bases agree with TRBD2. From germline, CDR1 is SGHVS and CDR2 FNYEAQ. There are 16 residues in the CDR3. After removal of 5 bases from V and 8 bases from J, the junction contained 13 bases not matched to a gene.

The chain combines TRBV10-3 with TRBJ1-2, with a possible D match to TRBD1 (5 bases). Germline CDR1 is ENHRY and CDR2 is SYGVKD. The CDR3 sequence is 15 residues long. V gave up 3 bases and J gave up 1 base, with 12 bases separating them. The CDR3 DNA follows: TGTGCCATCAGTGATCTCGTGGGGCGTAACTATGGCTACACCTTC. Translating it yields CAISDLVGRNYGYTF.

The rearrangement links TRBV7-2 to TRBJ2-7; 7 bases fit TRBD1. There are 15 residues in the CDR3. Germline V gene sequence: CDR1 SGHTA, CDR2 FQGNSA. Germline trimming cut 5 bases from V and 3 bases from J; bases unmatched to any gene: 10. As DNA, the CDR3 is TGTGCCAGCAGCAAAGACAGGGTAGCCAACTACGAGCAGTACTTC. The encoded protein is CASSKDRVANYEQYF.

CDR3 amino acids: CASSPTPGLPSSYEQYF. CDR3 sequence (DNA): TGTGCCAGCAGCCCCACCCCCGGACTGCCGAGCTCCTACGAGCAGTACTTC. This chain joins TRBV14 and TRBJ2-7, with D perhaps matching TRBD2 (5 bases). Germline assignment: CDR1 SGHDN and CDR2 FVKESK. The V and J ends lost 4 bases and 0 bases respectively, with 19 bases between them. The CDR3 has 17 residues.

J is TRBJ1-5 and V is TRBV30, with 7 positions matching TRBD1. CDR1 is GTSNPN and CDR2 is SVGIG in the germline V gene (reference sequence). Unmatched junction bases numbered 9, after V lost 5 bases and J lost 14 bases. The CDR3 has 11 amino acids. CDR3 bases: TGTGCCTGGGGTACGGGACAGATTAAGCATTTT. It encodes CAWGTGQIKHF.

The CDR3 reads CAWADRESEQYF. CDR3 nucleotides: TGTGCCTGGGCGGATAGGGAGTCCGAGCAGTACTTC. This chain links TRBV30 with TRBJ2-7; possible D gene TRBD2, 5 bases. Germline V gene sequence: CDR1 GTSNPN, CDR2 SVGIG (reference sequence). The CDR3 totals 12 residues. The V end was cut by 5 bases, the J end by 6 bases, with 14 bases between.